The clone carrying this T cell receptor (beta chain) was counted a few times. Its target is not known. This entry belongs to a study of Ad26.COV2.S vaccination and SARS-CoV-2 variants. At the level of the study: Enrolled in COV1001, the donor was in the Ad26.COV2.S trial arm, which received the vaccine.

Study observations and caveats: A substantial breadth of spike-specific CD8+ and CD4+ T cell responses after vaccination has been reported.

Clones were sequenced by immunoSEQ multiplex PCR, and TCRdb holds only the in-frame ones, with some missing. The sample holds over 450,000 clones, about 89% seen once. Germline V gene sequence: CDR1 MDHEN, CDR2 SYDVKM. This CDR3 is 16 amino acids long. Trimming took 2 bases from V and 0 from J, leaving 13 bases between them. Treatment reported: some 19 received Ad26.COV2.S at low or high dose, single or two shots; several received placebo; per-sample allocation not given. It was on day 63 after the first vaccine or placebo injection that samples were taken. Vaccine was an Ad26 vector expressing Wuhan-strain SARS-CoV-2 spike.

The source of this sequence is a person aged 18-60 years who received the Ad26.COV2.S COVID-19 vaccine or a placebo. The source material was peripheral blood, sampled in a trial of Ad26.COV2.S vaccine versus placebo. The chain links TRBV28 to TRBJ1-2; unclear D gene. In DNA, the CDR3 is TGTGCCAGCAGTTTACCCCGTGCAGGACCTAACTATGGCTACACCTTC. Protein product: CASSLPRAGPNYGYTF.